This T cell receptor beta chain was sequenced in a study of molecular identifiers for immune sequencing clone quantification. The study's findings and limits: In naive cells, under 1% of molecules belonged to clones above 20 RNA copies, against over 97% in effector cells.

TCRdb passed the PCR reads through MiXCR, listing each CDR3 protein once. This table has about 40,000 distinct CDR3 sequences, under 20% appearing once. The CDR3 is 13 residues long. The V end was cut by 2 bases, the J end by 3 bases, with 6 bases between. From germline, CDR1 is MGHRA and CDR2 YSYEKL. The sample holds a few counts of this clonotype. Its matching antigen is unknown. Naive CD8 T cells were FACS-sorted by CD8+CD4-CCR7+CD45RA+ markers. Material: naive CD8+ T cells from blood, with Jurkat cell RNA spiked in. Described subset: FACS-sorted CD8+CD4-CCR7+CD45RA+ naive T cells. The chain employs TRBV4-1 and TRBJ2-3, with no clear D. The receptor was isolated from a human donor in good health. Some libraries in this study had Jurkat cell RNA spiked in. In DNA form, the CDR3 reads TGCGCCAGCAGCCAACACGGAACAGATACGCAGTATTTT. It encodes CASSQHGTDTQYF.